This T cell receptor beta chain came from a study of T cell clonality in common variable immunodeficiency. Study outcomes and limitations: Reportedly, TCR beta sequences from common variable immunodeficiency showed fewer deletions and N-nucleotide insertions.

This clone was recorded a few times. No antigen is known for it. The sequenced fragment ends 3 residues before the CDR3 boundary, so the rest is inferred from the germline J gene. Measured with immunoSEQ multiplex PCR; TCRdb has only the in-frame clones, and not every one. This repertoire holds around 42,000 clones, and none appear only once. Germline CDR1 and CDR2: SNHLY and FYNNEI. The CDR3 has 14 amino acids. V lost 4 bases and J lost 0, with 10 bases in between. The sequence was collected from a human donor with common variable immunodeficiency. The chain couples TRBV2 to TRBJ2-7; D possibly corresponds to TRBD1 (6 bases). Sequenced input: peripheral blood mononuclear cells. CDR3 DNA (partial): TGTGCCAGCAGTGTTAGGACAGTCTCCTACGAG. This sequence encodes CASSVRTVSYE. The entire CDR3 protein reads CASSVRTVSYEQYF.